This record looks at one T cell receptor (beta chain) sequence and its context. Its antigen remains unidentified. The sample belongs to a study of cytomegalovirus exposure and HLA in healthy donors. V lost 4 bases to trimming and J lost 3 bases; unmatched junction nucleotides: 6. Germline CDR1 and CDR2: LNHDA and SQIVND (reference sequence). The CDR3 totals 14 residues. Study conclusions and caveats: Among immune exposure information, only CMV serostatus was available. Across donors, sequencing depth was assumed by presence/absence analyses to be roughly uniform.

With 60 Vbeta and 13 Jbeta primers, the PCR was carried out. The data were produced by immunoSEQ multiplex PCR, yet TCRdb's version contains in-frame clones alone and is incomplete. This table holds 220,000 or so clones, 70% to 80% found once. The clonotype originates from a male donor in good health and CMV-seronegative. Sequencing was performed on PBMCs. The gene calls are TRBV19 and TRBJ2-7, with 7 bases that match TRBD1. The CDR3 spells CASSRLGTDYEQYF. The CDR3 nucleotides read TGTGCCAGTAGTAGACTCGGGACAGACTACGAGCAGTACTTC.